This T cell receptor beta chain derives from a study of blood T cell repertoires in COVID-19. Background on the study: Samples taken during acute and convalescent COVID-19 were collected in the United States, Italy and Spain. T cells, B-cell-depleted T cells, or PBMCs supplied cDNA or gDNA.

This CDR3 is 15 amino acids long. Trimming took 2 bases from V and 8 from J, leaving 16 bases between them. CDR1 is MNHEY and CDR2 is SVGEGT in the germline V gene. In the authors' workflow: Counts of nucleated cells, estimated from reference gene primer amplification, were obtained. Produced via immunoSEQ multiplex PCR; TCRdb's table is partial and in-frame only. The DNA was the basis for D and trimming; V, J and clone size are from that table. The sample records 130,000 to 150,000 clones, about 90% being singletons. The chain is built from TRBV6-2 or TRBV6-3 and TRBJ2-1; no definite D call. The TCR was taken from a man in his fifties or sixties with active or convalescent COVID-19. The sequencing input was peripheral blood. CDR3 bases: TGTGCCAGCAGTTACGGGTCTTACTCGCGGCATGAGCAGTTCTTC. It specifies CASSYGSYSRHEQFF.